These 11 T cell receptor beta chains came from one sample sequenced in a study of CD8+CD57+ T cells in acquired aplastic anemia. Investigators profiled TCR beta VDJ and CDR3 from genomic DNA template. TCRdb analysed the reads with MiXCR anew, one entry per CDR3 protein. The profile shows 100,000 to 150,000 distinct CDR3 sequences, roughly 40% of them singletons. The sequencing sample was made of sorted CD4+, CD8+, or CD8+CD57+ T cells (not recorded which) from PBMCs. The receptors derive from a human donor in good health, serving as a control.

This chain uses TRBV27 with TRBJ1-1, with 7 positions matching TRBD1. The CDR3 totals 17 residues. CDR1 and CDR2 (germline): MNHEY, SMNVEV (reference sequence). The V and J ends lost 5 bases and 2 bases, in that order; junction bases with no gene match: 14. The CDR3 DNA follows: TGTGCCAGCAGTCTCCTATCGGACAGGAGTGTAAACACTGAAGCTTTCTTT. Its translation: CASSLLSDRSVNTEAFF.

In its sample, this clonotype was seen many times. The chain couples TRBV12-3 or TRBV12-4 to TRBJ1-4, with D tentatively TRBD1 (5 bases). The CDR3 spans 13 residues. V was pared by 3 bases and J by 8 bases, with 10 bases between. This chain's CDR3 is CASSFGGGEKLFF. Written as DNA, the CDR3 is TGTGCCAGCAGTTTCGGGGGTGGAGAAAAACTGTTTTTT.

This clonotype has ten or more counts. The V gene is TRBV5-1, the J gene TRBJ1-2; D remains ambiguous. This CDR3 region has 14 residues. With 5 bases removed from V and 3 bases from J, the gap between germline ends came to 14 bases. Looked up from germline, CDR1 is SGHRS and CDR2 is YFSETQ. The CDR3 is CASRHPMADYGYTF. The DNA of the CDR3 is TGCGCCAGCAGACATCCCATGGCCGACTATGGCTACACCTTC.

This clonotype was detected only a few times. A read error may account for a junction end that differs from germline. This chain links TRBV25-1 with TRBJ1-2, with 9 bases fitting TRBD1. Germline V gene lookup returns CDR1 MGHDK and CDR2 SYGVNS. This CDR3 has 17 amino acids. CDR3 nucleotide sequence: TGTGCCAGCAGAACCACTACAGGGGGCAGCGATAACTGTGGCTACACCTTC. It translates to CASRTTTGGSDNCGYTF.

As regards this clonotype: A read error may account for a junction end that differs from germline. J is TRBJ1-2 and V is TRBV5-1, with D unclear. Germline CDR1 is SGHRS and CDR2 is YFSETQ. CDR3 size: 11 residues. CDR3 DNA: TGTGCCAGCAGCTTTCGCCGTGGCTACACCTTC. Amino acid sequence: CASSFRRGYTF.

The sample holds many counts of this clonotype. The chain recombines TRBV30 with TRBJ1-6, with TRBD1 identical over 8 bases. Germline loops: CDR1 GTSNPN, CDR2 SVGIG (reference sequence). V shed 0 bases and J 6 bases; nucleotides not matched to a gene: 1. The CDR3 totals 14 residues. CDR3 residues: CAWSVTGGNSPLHF. In DNA form, the CDR3 reads TGTGCCTGGAGTGTAACAGGGGGTAATTCACCCCTCCACTTT.

This clonotype was found a few times. The rearrangement uses TRBV5-6 and TRBJ2-5; D unclear. Looked up from germline, CDR1 is SGHDT and CDR2 is YYEEEE. V lost 0 bases, J lost 2 bases, and 14 bases lay in between. CDR3 size: 16 residues. This CDR3 reads CASSLAGLQEQETQYF. The CDR3 region has the DNA TGTGCCAGCAGCTTGGCCGGTCTGCAGGAGCAAGAGACCCAGTACTTC.

Ten or more counts support this clonotype. The genes are TRBV6-1 and TRBJ1-5; D is perhaps TRBD1 (6 bases). The germline V gene has CDR1 MNHNS and CDR2 SASEGT. Trimming cost V 6 bases and J 3 bases, with 18 bases left between them. This CDR3 is 16 amino acids long. In DNA, the CDR3 is TGTGCCAGCAGGCAAACGGGAGGGGGGTTCAATCAGCCCCAGCATTTT. Translated: CASRQTGGGFNQPQHF.

This clonotype appeared a few times. This chain joins TRBV29-1 and TRBJ2-3; D is uncertain. The CDR3 has 16 residues. Deletions cut 4 bases from V and 0 bases from J, with 17 bases between. Germline-derived CDR1 and CDR2 are SQVTM and ANQGSEA. CDR3 nucleotides: TGCAGCGTTGTAATGGCGGAACAATCTAGCACAGATACGCAGTATTTT. Protein product: CSVVMAEQSSTDTQYF.

This clonotype turned up a few times. The V call is TRBV9, the J call TRBJ1-3; D gene uncertain. This CDR3 region has 12 residues. V shed 0 bases and J shed 3 bases, with 1 base lying between them. Germline CDR1 SGDLS, CDR2 YYNGEE. The CDR3 bases are TGTGCCAGCAGCGTAGGTGGAAACACCATATATTTT. Residues: CASSVGGNTIYF.

This clonotype was seen many times. V usage is TRBV19 and J usage is TRBJ1-2; D is perhaps TRBD1 (5 bases). Looked up from germline, CDR1 is LNHDA and CDR2 is SQIVND (reference sequence). V gave up 1 base and J gave up 1 base, with 10 bases separating them. There are 15 residues in the CDR3. The CDR3 DNA reads TGTGCCAGTAGTATAGGCTACAGGCTTAACTATGGCTACACCTTC. It encodes CASSIGYRLNYGYTF.